The rows below give T cell receptor beta chains drawn from one sample of a study of regulatory T cells in long-lasting Graves disease. TCRdb ran MiXCR on the multiplex PCR reads and lists one entry per CDR3 protein. In the table there are roughly 360,000 distinct CDR3 sequences, roughly 23% of which are singletons. Material: peripheral blood mononuclear cells (PBMCs), obtained when the disease was refractory, from a patient treated with antithyroid drugs. These receptors were taken from a woman aged 40 to 50 with Graves disease. CDR3s include the opening cysteine and the closing phenylalanine or tryptophan. The D gene is left open where the match is weak. The size of a clone is reported for some rows only, either as once, few or many, or as a class for expanded clones.

TRBV12-3/TRBV12-4	many	TRBJ2-2	TRBD2	CASRLAENTGELFF	TGTGCCAGCAGACTAGCGGAAAACACCGGGGAGCTGTTTTTT
TRBV6-2/TRBV6-3	NA	TRBJ1-3	NA	CASRKRQGTIYF	TGTGCCAGCAGAAAGCGGCAGGGCACCATATATTTT
TRBV28	many	TRBJ2-4	TRBD1	CASSYLGTGQNIQYF	TGTGCCAGCAGTTACTTAGGGACAGGGCAAAACATTCAGTACTTC
TRBV9	NA	TRBJ2-1	TRBD2	CASSALSGREYNEQFF	TGTGCCAGCAGCGCCTTGAGCGGGAGGGAGTACAATGAGCAGTTCTTC
TRBV5-5	NA	TRBJ1-3	NA	CASSETDSSGNTIYF	TGTGCCAGCAGCGAGACAGATTCCTCTGGAAACACCATATATTTT
TRBV29-1	NA	TRBJ1-1	NA	CSVDRGQGITVAFF	TGCAGCGTTGATAGAGGGCAGGGGATCACTGTAGCTTTCTTT
TRBV12-3/TRBV12-4	many	TRBJ2-3	NA	CASSFLSLSTDTQYF	TGTGCCAGCAGTTTTTTGTCATTAAGCACAGATACGCAGTATTTT
TRBV7-3	few	TRBJ1-1	NA	CASSLSGGIEAFF	TGTGCCAGCAGCTTAAGTGGGGGAATTGAAGCTTTCTTT
TRBV19	few	TRBJ1-6	NA	CASNLGNSPLHF	TGTGCCAGTAACCTCGGGAATTCACCCCTCCACTTT
TRBV6-1	NA	TRBJ1-2	NA	CASNSNGLSGGYTF	TGTGCCAGCAATTCAAATGGGCTTAGCGGTGGCTACACCTTC
TRBV7-9	NA	TRBJ1-6	NA	CASNPPGTGNSPLHF	TGTGCCAGCAACCCCCCGGGGACCGGTAATTCACCCCTCCACTTT
TRBV5-1	many	TRBJ1-4	NA	CASSPAGPTNEKLFF	TGCGCCAGCAGCCCGGCCGGACCAACTAATGAAAAACTGTTTTTT
TRBV5-1	many	TRBJ1-4	NA	CASSSQGEKLFF	TGTGCCAGCAGTTCACAGGGAGAAAAACTGTTTTTT
TRBV5-1	NA	TRBJ2-6	NA	CASSIKSSGANVLTF	TGCGCCAGCAGCATAAAGAGCTCTGGGGCCAACGTCCTGACTTTC
TRBV5-1	few	TRBJ1-1	NA	CASSLAPSGAGGTEAFF	TGCGCCAGCAGCTTGGCCCCTTCAGGGGCGGGGGGGACTGAAGCTTTCTTT
TRBV19	NA	TRBJ1-2	TRBD1	CASSMKGQGDYGYTF	TGTGCCAGTAGTATGAAAGGACAGGGCGACTATGGCTACACCTTC
TRBV29-1	NA	TRBJ2-6	NA	CSVVPSAGANVLTF	TGCAGCGTTGTCCCCAGTGCTGGGGCCAACGTCCTGACTTTC
TRBV12-3/TRBV12-4	many	TRBJ2-5	NA	CASSLMTREIGETQYF	TGTGCCAGCAGTTTAATGACCAGGGAGATAGGGGAGACCCAGTACTTC
TRBV25-1	NA	TRBJ1-1	NA	CASSAVRSTEAFF	TGTGCCAGCAGTGCAGTCAGATCCACTGAAGCTTTCTTT
TRBV6-1	many	TRBJ2-7	TRBD2	CASKIAGFTAYEQYF	TGTGCCAGCAAAATAGCGGGGTTCACAGCCTACGAGCAGTACTTC